This TCR beta chain stems from a study of cytomegalovirus exposure and HLA in healthy donors. The CDR3 sequence is 15 residues long. 60 Vbeta and 13 Jbeta primers were used in PCR. The assay was immunoSEQ multiplex PCR, and TCRdb's table has in-frame clones only and misses some. This sample contains around 76,000 clones. Sequencing was carried out using PBMCs. V usage is TRBV21-1 and J usage is TRBJ2-1; the tabulated D call, TRBD2, remains unverified against the DNA. TRBV21-1 is recorded as a pseudogene. This clonotype originated in a woman aged 60 to 75 in good health and CMV-seronegative. The DNA for the CDR3 is TGTGCCAGCAGCAAAGGTGAGCGACGCGCGAATGAGCAGTTCTTC. Protein sequence: CASSKGERRANEQFF.